This T cell receptor beta chain was captured in a study of Tregs in tolerant kidney transplant recipients. In germline, CDR1 is MNHEY, CDR2 SVGAGI. V was clipped by 0 bases and J by 15 bases; unmatched bases: 9. The CDR3 is made up of 14 amino acids. This clone came up once. Only in-frame clones appear in the TCRdb table, and some are missing; sequencing was by immunoSEQ multiplex PCR. The table records about 100,000 clones, 80% to 95% of them present only once. Material: CD4+ T cells from blood, obtained before the transplant. The origin of this receptor is a human donor who received a combined kidney and bone marrow transplant. The V call is TRBV6-5, the J call TRBJ2-1; TRBD1 aligns across 9 bases. This chain's CDR3 is CASSYSREGQGVFF. The CDR3 DNA is TGTGCCAGCAGTTACTCGAGAGAGGGACAGGGAGTGTTCTTC.